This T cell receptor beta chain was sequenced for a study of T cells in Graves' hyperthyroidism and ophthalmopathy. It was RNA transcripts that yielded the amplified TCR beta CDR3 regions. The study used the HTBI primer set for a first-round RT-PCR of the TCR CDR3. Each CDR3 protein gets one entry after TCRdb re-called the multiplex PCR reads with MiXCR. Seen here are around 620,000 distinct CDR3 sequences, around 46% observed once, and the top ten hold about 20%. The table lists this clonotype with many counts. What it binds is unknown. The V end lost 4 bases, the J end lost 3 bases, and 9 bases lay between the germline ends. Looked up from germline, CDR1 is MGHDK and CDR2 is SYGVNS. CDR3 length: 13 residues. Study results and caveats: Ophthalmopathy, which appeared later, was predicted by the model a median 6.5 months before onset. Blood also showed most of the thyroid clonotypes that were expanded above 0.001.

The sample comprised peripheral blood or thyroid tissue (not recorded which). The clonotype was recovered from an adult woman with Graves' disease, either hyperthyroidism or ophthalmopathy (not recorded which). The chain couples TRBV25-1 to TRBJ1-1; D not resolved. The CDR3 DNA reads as TGTGCCAGCAGTGGACATTTTGACACTGAAGCTTTCTTT. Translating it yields CASSGHFDTEAFF.